A single sample gave rise to the 5 T cell receptor beta chains below, sequenced in a study of a mutant IDH1 vaccine in newly diagnosed glioma. Clones were sequenced by immunoSEQ multiplex PCR, and TCRdb holds only the in-frame ones, with some missing. The repertoire holds around 53,000 clones, with under 85% as singletons. Their antigens remain unidentified. Time point given: week 35, safety follow-up. Vaccination used 300 ug of mutant IDH1 20-mer peptide per dose, with topical imiquimod. The sample here was PBMCs, taken from a glioma patient whose treatment included an IDH1 peptide vaccine. Every receptor here comes from a man aged 40-50 years with glioma.

This clone was seen only once. The chain joins TRBV4-1 to TRBJ1-2; tentatively, D is TRBD1 (5 bases). The CDR3 extends over 16 amino acids. In germline, CDR1 is MGHRA, CDR2 YSYEKL. Trimming took off 4 bases at V and 4 bases at J, with 19 bases between the two ends. The CDR3 nucleotides are TGCGCCAGCAGCCGCGCGGGGGAGGGTTTCGGCTATGGCTACACCTTC. Its protein product is CASSRAGEGFGYGYTF.

The chain recombines TRBV7-9 with TRBJ1-1; 9 positions match TRBD1. The V and J ends lost 5 bases and 4 bases, in that order; junction bases with no gene match: 5. From germline, CDR1 is SEHNR and CDR2 FQNEAQ (reference sequence). This CDR3 is 14 amino acids long. The CDR3 nucleotides are TGTGCCAGCAGCGAAACAGGGGGCGGCACTGAAGCTTTCTTT. Its translation: CASSETGGGTEAFF.

The rearrangement links TRBV18 to TRBJ1-2, with D unresolved. Looked up from germline, CDR1 is KGHSH and CDR2 is LQKENI. V shed 2 bases and J shed 8 bases, with 21 bases lying between them. This CDR3 has 16 residues. CDR3 sequence: CASSPSLGTAVSGYTF. The CDR3 DNA follows: TGTGCCAGCTCACCATCCTTAGGCACAGCCGTCAGCGGCTACACCTTC.

V gene TRBV9 combines with J gene TRBJ1-2, with D perhaps TRBD1 (5 bases). The CDR3 extends over 15 amino acids. Germline V lookup: CDR1 SGDLS, CDR2 YYNGEE. V was shortened by 3 bases and J by 6 bases, with 18 bases between the two germline ends. The CDR3: CASSAPGTPVHGYTF. The CDR3 DNA follows: TGTGCCAGCAGCGCTCCCGGGACTCCTGTTCATGGCTACACCTTC.

This chain links TRBV27 with TRBJ2-7, with TRBD1 as a possible D gene (5 bases). The CDR3 runs 12 residues. Germline V CDR1 and CDR2: MNHEY, SMNVEV (reference sequence). Trimming stripped 5 bases from V and 3 bases from J, with 8 bases between. The CDR3 reads CASSPGHYEQYF. CDR3 nucleotides: TGTGCCAGCAGTCCCGGACACTACGAGCAGTACTTC.